The subject of this entry is one T cell receptor beta chain. Its antigen remains unidentified. V was shortened by 0 bases and J by 6 bases, with 3 bases between the two germline ends. From germline, CDR1 is MNHNY and CDR2 SVGAGI (reference sequence). This CDR3 spans 11 amino acids. Some 32,000 T cell genomes, or roughly 200 ng DNA, went into the sorted-subset replicate PCRs. Clones were sequenced by immunoSEQ multiplex PCR, and TCRdb holds only the in-frame ones, with some missing. In the table there are about 2.3 million clones, just over 90% of which are singletons. The data stem from a study of shared clonotypes between healthy human individuals. Study findings and constraints: With few donors, the genetic and exposure-history diversity represented was limited.

This clonotype was sampled from a man younger than 35 in good health. Some clones in this sample may be carry-over from other donors' samples. The chain links TRBV6-6 to TRBJ2-7; D unresolved. Source material: naive CD4+ T cells from PBMCs. The subset: CD45RA+ positively selected. This chain's CDR3 is CASSYSFEQYF. CDR3 nucleotide sequence: TGTGCCAGCAGTTACTCTTTCGAGCAGTACTTC.